The rows below give T cell receptor beta chains drawn from one sample of a study of CD8 T cells in ankylosing spondylitis. MiXCR was run by TCRdb on the 5' RACE reads, yielding one entry per CDR3 protein. The sample contains a few hundred thousand distinct CDR3 sequences, less than 25% of which appear only once. The sequencing input was blood, either unsorted or a sorted T cell fraction (not recorded which). The receptors stem from a female donor with ankylosing spondylitis or in good health (not recorded which). CDR3s leave out the opening cysteine and the closing phenylalanine or tryptophan.

len,v_gene,j_gene,CDR3aa
15,TRBV7-2,TRBJ2-7,ASSLLAGGPPPVGQY
11,TRBV11-3,TRBJ2-5,ASSPGTEETQY
13,TRBV29-1,TRBJ2-2,SVVTGATNTGELF
13,TRBV6-2/TRBV6-3,TRBJ2-2,ASRPSGSGTGELF
13,TRBV12-3/TRBV12-4,TRBJ2-1,ASREGLAGGNEQF
12,TRBV7-2,TRBJ2-7,ASSIGGDPYEQY
11,TRBV20-1,TRBJ1-1,SAPGQLYTEAF
12,TRBV10-3,TRBJ2-1,AIRTSGRSDEQF
11,TRBV29-1,TRBJ1-1,SARRDWNTEAF
13,TRBV9,TRBJ1-3,ASSPTGAPGNTIY